A single T cell receptor (beta chain) is shown here with its context. Following extraction, RNA underwent reverse transcription to cDNA, which served as the sequencing template. Sequenced by immunoSEQ multiplex PCR; TCRdb stores in-frame clones only, minus some. This table holds 110,000 or so clones, less than 70% found once. The entry originates in a study of CD8+ T cells in alopecia areata. The CDR3 covers 14 residues. V gave up 4 bases and J gave up 1 base, with 12 bases separating them. Per the germline V gene, CDR1 is SGHRS and CDR2 is YFSETQ. The treatment: oral pan-JAK inhibitor, 5-10 mg twice daily.

The sample consisted of CD4+ T cells sorted from blood, taken at week 24, from a patient treated with tofacitinib. The chain uses TRBV5-1 and TRBJ2-7; TRBD1 is a possible D gene (6 bases). The receptor's source is a human donor with alopecia areata. CDR3 nucleotide sequence: TGCGCCAGCAGCCCCGACAGGCGATCCTACGAGCAGTACTTC. Amino acid sequence: CASSPDRRSYEQYF. The entire variable domain, with the rest obtained from reference TRBV5-1 and TRBJ2-7, is as follows: KAGVTQTPRYLIKTRGQQVTLSCSPISGHRSVSWYQQTPGQGLQFLFEYFSETQRNKGNFPGRFSGRQFSNSRSEMNVSTLELGDSALYLCASSPDRRSYEQYFGPGTRLTVT.